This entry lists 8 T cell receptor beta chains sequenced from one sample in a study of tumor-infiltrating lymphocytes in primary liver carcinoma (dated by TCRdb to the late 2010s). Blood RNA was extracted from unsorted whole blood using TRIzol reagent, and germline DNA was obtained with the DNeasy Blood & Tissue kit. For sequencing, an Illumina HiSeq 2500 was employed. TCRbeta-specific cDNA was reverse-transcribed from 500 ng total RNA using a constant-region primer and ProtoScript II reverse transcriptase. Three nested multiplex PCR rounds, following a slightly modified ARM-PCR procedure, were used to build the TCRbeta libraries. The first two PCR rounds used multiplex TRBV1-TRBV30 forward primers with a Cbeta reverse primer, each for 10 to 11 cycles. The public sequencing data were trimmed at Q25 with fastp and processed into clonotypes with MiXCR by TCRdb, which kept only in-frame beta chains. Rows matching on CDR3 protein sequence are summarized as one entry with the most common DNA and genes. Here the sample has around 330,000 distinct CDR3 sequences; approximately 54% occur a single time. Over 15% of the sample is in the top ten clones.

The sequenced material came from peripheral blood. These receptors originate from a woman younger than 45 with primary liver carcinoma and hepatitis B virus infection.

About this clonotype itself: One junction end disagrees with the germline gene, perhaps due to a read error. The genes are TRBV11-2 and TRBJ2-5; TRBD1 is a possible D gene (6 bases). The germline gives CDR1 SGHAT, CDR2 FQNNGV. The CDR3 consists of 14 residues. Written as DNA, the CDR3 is TGTGCCAGCAACTTAGATCCCCGACAGGAGACCAAGTACTTC. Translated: CASNLDPRQETKYF.

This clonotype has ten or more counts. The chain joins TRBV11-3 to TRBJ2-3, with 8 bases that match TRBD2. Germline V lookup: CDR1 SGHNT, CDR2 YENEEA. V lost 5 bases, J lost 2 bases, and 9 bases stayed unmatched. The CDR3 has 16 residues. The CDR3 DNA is TGTGCCAGCAGCGCACTTAGCGGGAACCCCACAGATACGCAGTATTTT. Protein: CASSALSGNPTDTQYF. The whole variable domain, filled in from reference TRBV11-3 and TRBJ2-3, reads EAGVVQSPRYKIIEKKQPVAFWCNPISGHNTLYWYLQNLGQGPELLIRYENEEAVDDSQLPKDRFSAERLKGVDSTLKIQPAELGDSAVYLCASSALSGNPTDTQYFGPGTRLTVL.

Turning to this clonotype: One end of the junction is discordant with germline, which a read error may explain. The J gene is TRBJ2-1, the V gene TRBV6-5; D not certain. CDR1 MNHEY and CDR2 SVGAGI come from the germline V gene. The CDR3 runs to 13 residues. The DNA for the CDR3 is TGTGCCTGCAGTTACAGCGAGGTAGGGGAGCAGTTCTTC. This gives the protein CACSYSEVGEQFF.

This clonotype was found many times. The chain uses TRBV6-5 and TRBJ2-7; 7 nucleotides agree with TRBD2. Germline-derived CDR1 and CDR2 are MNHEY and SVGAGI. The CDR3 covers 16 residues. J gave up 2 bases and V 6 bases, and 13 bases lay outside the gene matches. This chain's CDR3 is CASRLTASGTAYEQYF. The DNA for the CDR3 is TGTGCCAGCAGACTGACTGCCAGCGGGACCGCCTACGAGCAGTACTTC.

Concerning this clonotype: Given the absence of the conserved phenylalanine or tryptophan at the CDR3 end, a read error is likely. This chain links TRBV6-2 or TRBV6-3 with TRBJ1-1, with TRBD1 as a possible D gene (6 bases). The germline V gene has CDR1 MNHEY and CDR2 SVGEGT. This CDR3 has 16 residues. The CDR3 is CASSYPLAGRDTKAFS. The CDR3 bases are TGTGCCAGCAGTTACCCGCTGGCAGGAAGGGACACTAAAGCTTTCTCT.

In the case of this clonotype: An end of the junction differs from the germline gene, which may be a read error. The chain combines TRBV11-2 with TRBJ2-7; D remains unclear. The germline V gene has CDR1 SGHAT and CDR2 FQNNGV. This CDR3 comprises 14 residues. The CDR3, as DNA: TGTGCCAGCAGCTTAGTATGGCCCAAGGGCGAGCGGTACTTC. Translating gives CASSLVWPKGERYF.

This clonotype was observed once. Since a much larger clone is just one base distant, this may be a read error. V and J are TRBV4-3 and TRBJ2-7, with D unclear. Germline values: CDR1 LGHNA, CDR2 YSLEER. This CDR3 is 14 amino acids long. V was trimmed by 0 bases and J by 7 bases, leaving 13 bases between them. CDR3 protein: CASSQDMGSREQYF. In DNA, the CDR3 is TGCGCCAGCAGCCAAGATATGGGTTCGCGTGAGCAGTACTTC.

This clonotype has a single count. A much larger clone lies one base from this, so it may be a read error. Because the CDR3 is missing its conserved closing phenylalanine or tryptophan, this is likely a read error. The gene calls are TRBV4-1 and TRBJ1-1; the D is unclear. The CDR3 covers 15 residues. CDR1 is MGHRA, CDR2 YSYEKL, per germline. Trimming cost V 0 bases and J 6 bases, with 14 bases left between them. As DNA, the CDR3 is TGCGCCAGCAGCCAAGAAAGGTCGACCGATCCTGAAGCTTTCATT. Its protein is CASSQERSTDPEAFI.